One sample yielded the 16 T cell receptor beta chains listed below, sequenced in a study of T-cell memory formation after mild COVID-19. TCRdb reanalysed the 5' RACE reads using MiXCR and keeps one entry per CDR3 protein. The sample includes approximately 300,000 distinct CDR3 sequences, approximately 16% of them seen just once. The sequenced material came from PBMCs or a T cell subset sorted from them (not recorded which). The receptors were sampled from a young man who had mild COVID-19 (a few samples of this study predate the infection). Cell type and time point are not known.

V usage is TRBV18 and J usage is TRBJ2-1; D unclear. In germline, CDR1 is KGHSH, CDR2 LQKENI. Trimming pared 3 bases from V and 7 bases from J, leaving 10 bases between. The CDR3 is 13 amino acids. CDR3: CASSPWTPNEQFF. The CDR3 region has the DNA TGTGCCAGCTCACCCTGGACGCCAAATGAGCAGTTCTTC.

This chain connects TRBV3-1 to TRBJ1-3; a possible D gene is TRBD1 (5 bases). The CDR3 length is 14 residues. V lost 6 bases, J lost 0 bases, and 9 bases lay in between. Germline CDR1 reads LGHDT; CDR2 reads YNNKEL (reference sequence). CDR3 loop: CASRFGTSGNTIYF. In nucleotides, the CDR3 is TGTGCCAGCAGATTCGGGACCTCTGGAAACACCATATATTTT.

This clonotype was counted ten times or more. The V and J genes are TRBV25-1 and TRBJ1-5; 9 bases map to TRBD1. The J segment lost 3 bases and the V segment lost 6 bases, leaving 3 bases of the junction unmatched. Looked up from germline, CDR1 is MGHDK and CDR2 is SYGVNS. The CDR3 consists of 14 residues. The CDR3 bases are TGTGCCAGCAGAGGGACAGGGATCAATCAGCCCCAGCATTTT. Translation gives CASRGTGINQPQHF.

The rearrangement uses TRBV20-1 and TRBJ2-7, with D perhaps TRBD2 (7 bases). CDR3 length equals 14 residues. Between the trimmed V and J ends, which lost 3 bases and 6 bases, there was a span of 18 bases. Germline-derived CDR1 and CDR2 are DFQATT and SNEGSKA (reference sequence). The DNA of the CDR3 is TGCAGTGCTAGGACAGGAGCCACGGGGGGCGAGCAGTACTTC. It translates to CSARTGATGGEQYF.

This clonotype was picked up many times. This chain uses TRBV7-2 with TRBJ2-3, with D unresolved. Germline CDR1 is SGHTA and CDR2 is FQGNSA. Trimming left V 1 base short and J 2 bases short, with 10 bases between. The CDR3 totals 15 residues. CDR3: CASSLDYFSTDTQYF. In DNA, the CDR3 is TGTGCCAGCAGCTTAGATTACTTCTCCACAGATACGCAGTATTTT.

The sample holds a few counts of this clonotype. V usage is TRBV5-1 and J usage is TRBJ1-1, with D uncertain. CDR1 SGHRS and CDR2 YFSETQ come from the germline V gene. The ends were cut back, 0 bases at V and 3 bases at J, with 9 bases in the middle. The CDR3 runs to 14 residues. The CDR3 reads CASSLGEGDTEAFF. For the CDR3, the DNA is TGCGCCAGCAGCTTGGGAGAGGGTGACACTGAAGCTTTCTTT.

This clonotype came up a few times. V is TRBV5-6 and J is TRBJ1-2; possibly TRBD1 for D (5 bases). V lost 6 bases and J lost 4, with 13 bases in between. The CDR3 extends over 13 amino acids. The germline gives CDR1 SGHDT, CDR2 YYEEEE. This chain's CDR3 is CASNQGYSYGYTF. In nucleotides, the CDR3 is TGTGCCAGCAACCAGGGATATAGCTATGGCTACACCTTC.

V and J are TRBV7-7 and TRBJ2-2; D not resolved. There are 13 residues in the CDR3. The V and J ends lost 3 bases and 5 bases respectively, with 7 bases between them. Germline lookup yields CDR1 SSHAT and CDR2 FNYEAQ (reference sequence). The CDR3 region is CASSFIGTGELFF. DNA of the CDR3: TGTGCCAGCAGCTTTATTGGGACCGGGGAGCTGTTTTTT.

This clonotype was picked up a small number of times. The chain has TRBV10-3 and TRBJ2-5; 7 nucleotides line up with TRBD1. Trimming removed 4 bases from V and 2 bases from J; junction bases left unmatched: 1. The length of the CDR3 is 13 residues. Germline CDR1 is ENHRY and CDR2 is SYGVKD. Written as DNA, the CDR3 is TGTGCCATCAGTGGGGACAGACAAGAGACCCAGTACTTC. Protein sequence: CAISGDRQETQYF.

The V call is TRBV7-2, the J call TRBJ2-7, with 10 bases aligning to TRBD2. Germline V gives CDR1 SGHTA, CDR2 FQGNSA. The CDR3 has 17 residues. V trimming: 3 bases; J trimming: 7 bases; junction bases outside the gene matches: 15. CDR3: CASSFDSPRTSGAEQYF. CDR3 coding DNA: TGTGCCAGCAGCTTCGATTCTCCCCGGACTAGCGGAGCGGAGCAGTACTTC.

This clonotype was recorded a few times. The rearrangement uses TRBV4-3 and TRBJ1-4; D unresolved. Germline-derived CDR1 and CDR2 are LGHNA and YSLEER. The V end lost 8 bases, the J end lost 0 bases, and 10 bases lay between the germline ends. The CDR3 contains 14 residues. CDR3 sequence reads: CASRRAATNEKLFF. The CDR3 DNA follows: TGCGCCAGCCGACGGGCGGCAACTAATGAAAAACTGTTTTTT.

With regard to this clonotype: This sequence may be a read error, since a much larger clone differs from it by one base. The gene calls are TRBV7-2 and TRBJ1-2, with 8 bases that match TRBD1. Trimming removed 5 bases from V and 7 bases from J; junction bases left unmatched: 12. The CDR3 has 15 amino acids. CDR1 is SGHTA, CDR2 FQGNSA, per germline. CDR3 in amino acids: CASSLQIGQGAGYTF. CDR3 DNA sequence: TGTGCCAGCAGCCTACAGATCGGGCAGGGGGCTGGCTACACCTTC.

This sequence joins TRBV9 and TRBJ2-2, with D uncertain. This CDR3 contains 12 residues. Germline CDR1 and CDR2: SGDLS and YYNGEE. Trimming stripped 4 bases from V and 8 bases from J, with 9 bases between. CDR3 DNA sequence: TGTGCCAGCAGCACACTTGCTGGGGAGCTGTTTTTT. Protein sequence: CASSTLAGELFF.

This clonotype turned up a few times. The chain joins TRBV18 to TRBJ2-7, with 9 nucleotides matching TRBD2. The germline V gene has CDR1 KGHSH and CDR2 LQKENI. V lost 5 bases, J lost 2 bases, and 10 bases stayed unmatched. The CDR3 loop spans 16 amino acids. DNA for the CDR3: TGTGCCAGCTCAATAGCCAGAGCGGGGGGAGCCTACGAGCAGTACTTC. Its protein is CASSIARAGGAYEQYF.

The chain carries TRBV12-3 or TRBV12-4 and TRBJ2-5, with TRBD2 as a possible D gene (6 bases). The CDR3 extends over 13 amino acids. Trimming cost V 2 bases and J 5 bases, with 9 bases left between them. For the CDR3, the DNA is TGTGCCAGCAGTTTATACGGGAGCGAGACCCAGTACTTC. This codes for CASSLYGSETQYF.

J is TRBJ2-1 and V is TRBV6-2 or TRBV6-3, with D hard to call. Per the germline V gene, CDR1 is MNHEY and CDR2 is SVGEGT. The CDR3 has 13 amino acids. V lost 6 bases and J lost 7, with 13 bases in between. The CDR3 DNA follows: TGTGCCAGCAGAACCCAGGTCTGGAATGAGCAGTTCTTC. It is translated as CASRTQVWNEQFF.